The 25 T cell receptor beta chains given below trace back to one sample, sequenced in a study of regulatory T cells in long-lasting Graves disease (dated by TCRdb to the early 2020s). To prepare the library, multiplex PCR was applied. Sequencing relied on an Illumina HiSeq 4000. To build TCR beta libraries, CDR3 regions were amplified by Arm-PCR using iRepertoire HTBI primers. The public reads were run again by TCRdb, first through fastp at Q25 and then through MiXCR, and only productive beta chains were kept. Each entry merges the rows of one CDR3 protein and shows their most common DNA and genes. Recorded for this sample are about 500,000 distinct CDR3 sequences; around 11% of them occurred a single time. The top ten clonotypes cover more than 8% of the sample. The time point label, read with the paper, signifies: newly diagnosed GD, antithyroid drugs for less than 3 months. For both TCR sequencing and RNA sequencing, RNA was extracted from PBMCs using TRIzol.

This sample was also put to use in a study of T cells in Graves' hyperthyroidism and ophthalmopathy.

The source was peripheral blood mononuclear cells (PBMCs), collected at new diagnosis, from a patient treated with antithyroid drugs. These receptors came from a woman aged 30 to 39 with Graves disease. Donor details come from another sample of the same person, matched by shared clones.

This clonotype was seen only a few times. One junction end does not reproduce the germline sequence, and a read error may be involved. The DNA for the CDR3 is TGTGCCAGCAGTTTACCCCGGGCTCACAATAAGCAGTTCTTC. It translates to CASSLPRAHNKQFF. The chain has TRBV28 and TRBJ2-1; D gene ambiguous. The CDR3 covers 14 residues. Germline V gene data show CDR1 as MDHEN and CDR2 as SYDVKM.

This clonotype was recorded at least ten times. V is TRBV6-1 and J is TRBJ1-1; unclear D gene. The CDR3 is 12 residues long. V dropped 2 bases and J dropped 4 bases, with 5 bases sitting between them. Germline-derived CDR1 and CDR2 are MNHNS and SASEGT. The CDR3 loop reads CASSETLTEAFF. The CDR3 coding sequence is TGTGCCAGCAGTGAAACTCTCACTGAAGCTTTCTTT.

The CDR3 DNA reads TGTGCCAGCAGTTACCCCACCAACGAGCTAGCGGGAGTATTAAAGACCCAGTACTTC. Protein sequence: CASSYPTNELAGVLKTQYF. The V gene is TRBV28, the J gene TRBJ2-5; 10 bases map to TRBD2. V trimming: 4 bases; J trimming: 6 bases; junction bases outside the gene matches: 20. This CDR3 spans 19 amino acids. Germline CDR1 is MDHEN and CDR2 is SYDVKM. Full variable domain (missing parts from reference TRBV28 and TRBJ2-5): DVKVTQSSRYLVKRTGEKVFLECVQDMDHENMFWYRQDPGLGLRLIYFSYDVKMKEKGDIPEGYSVSREKKERFSLILESASTNQTSMYLCASSYPTNELAGVLKTQYFGPGTRLLVL.

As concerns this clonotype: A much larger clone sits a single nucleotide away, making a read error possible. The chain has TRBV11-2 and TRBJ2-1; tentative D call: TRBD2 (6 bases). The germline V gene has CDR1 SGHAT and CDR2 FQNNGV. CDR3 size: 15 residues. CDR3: CAGSLDRAGFSEQFF. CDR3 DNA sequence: TGTGCCGGCAGCTTGGATCGGGCGGGATTTAGCGAGCAGTTCTTC.

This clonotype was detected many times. The CDR3: CASSPPINTIYF. The CDR3 bases are TGTGCCAGCAGCCCTCCCATAAACACCATATATTTT. The V call is TRBV11-2, the J call TRBJ1-3; D is undetermined. Trimming removed 5 bases from V and 6 bases from J, with 8 bases in between. CDR1 and CDR2 from the germline V gene are SGHAT and FQNNGV. This CDR3 spans 12 amino acids.

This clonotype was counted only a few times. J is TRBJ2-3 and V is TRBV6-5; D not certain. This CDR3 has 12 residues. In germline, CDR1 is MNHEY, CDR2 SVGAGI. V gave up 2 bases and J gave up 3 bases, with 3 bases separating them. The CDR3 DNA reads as TGTGCCAGCAGTTACATGACAGATACGCAGTATTTT. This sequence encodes CASSYMTDTQYF.

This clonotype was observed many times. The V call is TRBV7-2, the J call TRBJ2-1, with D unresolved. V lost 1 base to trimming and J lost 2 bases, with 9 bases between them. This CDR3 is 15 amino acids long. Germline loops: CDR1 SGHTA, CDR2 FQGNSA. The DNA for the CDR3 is TGTGCCAGCAGCTTAGATAAGAGTCCCTACAATGAGCAGTTCTTC. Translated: CASSLDKSPYNEQFF.

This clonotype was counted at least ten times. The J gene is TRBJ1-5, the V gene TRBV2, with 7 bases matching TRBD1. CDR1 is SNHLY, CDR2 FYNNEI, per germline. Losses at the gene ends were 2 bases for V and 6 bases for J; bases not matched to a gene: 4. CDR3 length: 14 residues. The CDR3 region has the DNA TGTGCCAGCAGTGAAAAGGGGGCAGTTCAGCCCCAGCATTTT. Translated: CASSEKGAVQPQHF.

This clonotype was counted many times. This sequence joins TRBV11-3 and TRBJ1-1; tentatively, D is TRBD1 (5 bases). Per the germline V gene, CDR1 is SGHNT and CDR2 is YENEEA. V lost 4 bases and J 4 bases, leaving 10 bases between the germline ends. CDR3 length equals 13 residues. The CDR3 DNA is TGTGCCAGCAGCTATGGGGCTACCACTGAAGCTTTCTTT. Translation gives CASSYGATTEAFF.

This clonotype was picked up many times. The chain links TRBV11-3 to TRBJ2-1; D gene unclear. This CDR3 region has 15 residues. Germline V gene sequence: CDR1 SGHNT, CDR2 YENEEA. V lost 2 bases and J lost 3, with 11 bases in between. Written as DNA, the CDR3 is TGTGCCAGCAGCTTAACTGGCGGTTTCTACAATGAGCAGTTCTTC. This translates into CASSLTGGFYNEQFF. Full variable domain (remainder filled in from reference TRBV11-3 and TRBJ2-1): EAGVVQSPRYKIIEKKQPVAFWCNPISGHNTLYWYLQNLGQGPELLIRYENEEAVDDSQLPKDRFSAERLKGVDSTLKIQPAELGDSAVYLCASSLTGGFYNEQFFGPGTRLTVL.

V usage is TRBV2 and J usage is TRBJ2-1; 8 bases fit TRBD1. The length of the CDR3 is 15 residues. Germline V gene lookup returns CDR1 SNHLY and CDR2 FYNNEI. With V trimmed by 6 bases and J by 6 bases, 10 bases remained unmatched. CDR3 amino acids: CASSDLTGASNEQFF. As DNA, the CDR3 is TGTGCCAGCAGCGACCTGACAGGGGCATCCAATGAGCAGTTCTTC.

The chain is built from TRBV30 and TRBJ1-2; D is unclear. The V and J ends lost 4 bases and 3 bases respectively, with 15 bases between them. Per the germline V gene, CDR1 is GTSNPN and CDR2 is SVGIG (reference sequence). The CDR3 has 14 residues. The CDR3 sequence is CAWKAGDRDYGYTF. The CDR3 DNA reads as TGTGCCTGGAAGGCCGGCGACCGAGACTATGGCTACACCTTC.

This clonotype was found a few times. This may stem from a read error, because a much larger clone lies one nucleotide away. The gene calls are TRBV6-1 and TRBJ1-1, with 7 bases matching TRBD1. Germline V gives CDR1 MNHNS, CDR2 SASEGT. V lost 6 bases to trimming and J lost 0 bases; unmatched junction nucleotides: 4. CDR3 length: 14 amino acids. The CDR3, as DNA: TGTGCCAGCAGGGGGACAGACATGAACACTGAAGCTTTCTTT. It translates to CASRGTDMNTEAFF.

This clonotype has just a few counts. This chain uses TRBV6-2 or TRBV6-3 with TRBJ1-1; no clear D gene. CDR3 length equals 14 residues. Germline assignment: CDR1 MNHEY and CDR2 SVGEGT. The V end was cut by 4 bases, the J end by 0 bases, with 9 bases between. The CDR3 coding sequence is TGTGCCAGCAGTTCGACGGAGATGAACACTGAAGCTTTCTTT. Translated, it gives CASSSTEMNTEAFF.

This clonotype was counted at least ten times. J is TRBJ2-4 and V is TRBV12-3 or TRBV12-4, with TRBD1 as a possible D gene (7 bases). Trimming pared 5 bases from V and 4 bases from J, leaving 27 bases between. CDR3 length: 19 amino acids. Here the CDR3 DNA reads TGTGCCAGCAGTCCCGACCGGAGACAGGGAGGATGGTCAAAAAACATTCAGTACTTC. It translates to CASSPDRRQGGWSKNIQYF.

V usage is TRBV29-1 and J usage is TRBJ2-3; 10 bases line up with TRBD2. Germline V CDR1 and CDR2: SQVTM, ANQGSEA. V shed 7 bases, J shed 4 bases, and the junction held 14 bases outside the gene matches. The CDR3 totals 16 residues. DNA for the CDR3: TGCAGCGCCGGGGGGTTAGCGGGAGGAGTTTCAGATACGCAGTATTTT. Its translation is CSAGGLAGGVSDTQYF.

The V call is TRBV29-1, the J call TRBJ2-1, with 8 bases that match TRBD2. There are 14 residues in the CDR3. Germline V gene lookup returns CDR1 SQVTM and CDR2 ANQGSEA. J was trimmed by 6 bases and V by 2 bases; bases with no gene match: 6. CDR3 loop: CSVEIAGPLNEQFF. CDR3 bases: TGCAGCGTTGAAATAGCGGGACCCCTCAATGAGCAGTTCTTC.

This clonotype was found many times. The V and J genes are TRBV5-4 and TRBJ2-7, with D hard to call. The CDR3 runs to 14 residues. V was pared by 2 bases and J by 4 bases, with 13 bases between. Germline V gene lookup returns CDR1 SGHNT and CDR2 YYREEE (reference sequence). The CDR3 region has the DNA TGTGCCAGCAGCTTTCCGGGCCAACCTTACGAGCAGTACTTC. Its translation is CASSFPGQPYEQYF. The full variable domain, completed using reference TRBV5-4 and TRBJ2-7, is ETGVTQSPTHLIKTRGQQVTLRCSSQSGHNTVSWYQQALGQGPQFIFQYYREEENGRGNFPPRFSGLQFPNYSSELNVNALELDDSALYLCASSFPGQPYEQYFGPGTRLTVT.

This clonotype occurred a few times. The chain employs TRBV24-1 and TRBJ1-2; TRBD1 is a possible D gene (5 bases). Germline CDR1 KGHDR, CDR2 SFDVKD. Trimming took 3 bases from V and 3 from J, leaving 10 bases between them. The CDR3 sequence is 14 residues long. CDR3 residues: CATSDPGTDYGYTF. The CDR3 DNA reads TGTGCCACCAGTGATCCCGGGACCGACTATGGCTACACCTTC.

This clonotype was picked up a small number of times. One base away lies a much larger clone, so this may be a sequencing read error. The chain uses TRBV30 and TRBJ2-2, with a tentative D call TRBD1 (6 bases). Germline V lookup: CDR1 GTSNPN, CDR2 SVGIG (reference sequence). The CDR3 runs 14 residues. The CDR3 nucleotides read TGTACCTACCGGGACAAAAAGAACACCGGGGAGCTGTTTTTT. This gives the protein CTYRDKKNTGELFF.

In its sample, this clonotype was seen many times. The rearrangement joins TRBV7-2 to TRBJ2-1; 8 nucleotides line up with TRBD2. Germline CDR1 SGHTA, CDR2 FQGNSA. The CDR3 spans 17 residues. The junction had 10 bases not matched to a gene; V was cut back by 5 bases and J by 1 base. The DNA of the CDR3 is TGTGCCAGCAGCCTCACCTTACTAGCGGAATCCTACAATGAGCAGTTCTTC. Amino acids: CASSLTLLAESYNEQFF.

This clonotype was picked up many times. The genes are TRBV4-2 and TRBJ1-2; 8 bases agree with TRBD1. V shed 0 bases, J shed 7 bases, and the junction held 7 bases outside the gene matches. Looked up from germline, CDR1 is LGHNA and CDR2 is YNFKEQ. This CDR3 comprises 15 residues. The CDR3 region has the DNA TGTGCCAGCAGCCAAGAGCTCGGCAGGGGGCTTGGCTACACCTTC. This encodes CASSQELGRGLGYTF.

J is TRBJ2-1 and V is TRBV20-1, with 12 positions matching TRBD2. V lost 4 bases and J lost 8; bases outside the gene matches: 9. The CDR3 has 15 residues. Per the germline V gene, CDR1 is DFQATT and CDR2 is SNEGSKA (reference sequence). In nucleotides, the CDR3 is TGCAGTGCTACACACCCGGGACTAGCGGGCTATGAGCAGTTCTTC. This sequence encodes CSATHPGLAGYEQFF.

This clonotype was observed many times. In DNA form, the CDR3 reads TGTGCCAGCAGTCCAGGGATGGGACTAGCGCCGTATGAGCAGTTCTTC. It specifies CASSPGMGLAPYEQFF. The rearrangement joins TRBV6-1 to TRBJ2-1; TRBD2 matches 10 bases. V lost 5 bases and J lost 8; bases outside the gene matches: 12. Per the germline V gene, CDR1 is MNHNS and CDR2 is SASEGT. The CDR3 runs to 16 residues.

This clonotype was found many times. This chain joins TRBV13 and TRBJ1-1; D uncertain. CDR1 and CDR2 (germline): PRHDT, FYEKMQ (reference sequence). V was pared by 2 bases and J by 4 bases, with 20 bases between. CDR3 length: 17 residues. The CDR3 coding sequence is TGTGCCAGCAGCTTATGGGAAGGTCCCCTCCGGCCCACTGAAGCTTTCTTT. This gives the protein CASSLWEGPLRPTEAFF.